The clone carrying this T cell receptor (beta chain) was found a few times. Its antigen is still unknown. This specimen comes from a study of early T cells in non-severe SARS-CoV-2 infection. For the study at large: Investigators sequenced bulk RNA drawn from unsorted whole blood, and chains remained unpaired. Study observations and caveats: Private and CD4 specificities were missed by VDJdb matching, skewed to anti-spike CD8.

Individually, cDNA molecules had unique molecular identifiers attached to them. Via MiXCR, TCRdb re-called the 5' RACE reads, giving one row per CDR3 protein. The sample lists some 61,000 distinct CDR3 sequences, 7.5% to 9.5% occurring once. The junction had 2 bases not matched to a gene; V was cut back by 5 bases and J by 1 base. The V gene's germline CDR1 is LNHDA and CDR2 SQIVND (reference sequence). This CDR3 is built from 14 residues. The rearrangement uses TRBV19 and TRBJ2-7; TRBD2 matches at 10 bases. The clonotype comes from an adult who was a healthcare worker with PCR-confirmed SARS-CoV-2 infection or an uninfected control (not recorded which). Sequences were derived from whole blood, sampled at baseline. This chain's CDR3 is CASSSSGRSYEQYF. CDR3 DNA sequence: TGTGCCAGTAGTTCTAGCGGGAGATCCTACGAGCAGTACTTC.